This T cell receptor beta chain derives from a study of cytomegalovirus exposure and HLA in healthy donors. Study-wide results and limits: Published work reported that the classifier diagnosed cytomegalovirus status with high specificity and sensitivity. Researchers reported that three CMV-associated chains were confirmed in vitro as CMV antigen-specific.

The CDR3 runs 16 residues. Germline assignment: CDR1 MGHRA and CDR2 YSYEKL. V lost 2 bases to trimming and J lost 1 base; unmatched junction nucleotides: 7. Comment on this clone: Its cognate antigen is unknown.

Produced via immunoSEQ multiplex PCR; TCRdb's table is partial and in-frame only. This sample has approximately 190,000 clones, with 80% to 90% found just once. The sequence was obtained from a woman aged 30 to 39 in good health and CMV-seropositive. Sequencing was performed on PBMCs. The rearrangement uses TRBV4-1 and TRBJ2-5, with 7 bases identical to TRBD1. The DNA for the CDR3 is TGCGCCAGCAGCCAAATTACGAACAGGGGCCAAGAGACCCAGTACTTC. Its protein is CASSQITNRGQETQYF.